This T cell receptor beta chain was captured by sequencing in a study of cytomegalovirus exposure and HLA in healthy donors. About the research overall: Later analysis reported that the approximately 120 validation repertoires shared the platform of the roughly 710 first-cohort repertoires.

Regarding this clone: Its antigen is currently unknown.

The repertoire was sequenced with immunoSEQ multiplex PCR; TCRdb's copy has only in-frame clones and lacks some. The sample yields some 99,000 clones, roughly 86% seen once. Regarding the study as a whole: According to the study, 160 or so TCR beta chains were cytomegalovirus-associated. TCR clusters originating in the first cohort tended to co-occur in the 120 validation repertoires, according to a later analysis.

Sequenced material: PBMCs. The sequence was obtained from a woman younger than 35 in good health and CMV-seronegative.

CDR3 residues: CASSLGALGGELFF. The CDR3 bases are TGTGCCAGCAGCTTAGGGGCACTAGGTGGGGAGCTGTTTTTT. The chain joins TRBV7-8 to TRBJ2-2; TRBD2 might be the D (5 bases). This CDR3 region has 14 residues. Trimming cost V 1 base and J 8 bases, with 11 bases left between them. Germline loops: CDR1 SGHVS, CDR2 FQNEAQ.